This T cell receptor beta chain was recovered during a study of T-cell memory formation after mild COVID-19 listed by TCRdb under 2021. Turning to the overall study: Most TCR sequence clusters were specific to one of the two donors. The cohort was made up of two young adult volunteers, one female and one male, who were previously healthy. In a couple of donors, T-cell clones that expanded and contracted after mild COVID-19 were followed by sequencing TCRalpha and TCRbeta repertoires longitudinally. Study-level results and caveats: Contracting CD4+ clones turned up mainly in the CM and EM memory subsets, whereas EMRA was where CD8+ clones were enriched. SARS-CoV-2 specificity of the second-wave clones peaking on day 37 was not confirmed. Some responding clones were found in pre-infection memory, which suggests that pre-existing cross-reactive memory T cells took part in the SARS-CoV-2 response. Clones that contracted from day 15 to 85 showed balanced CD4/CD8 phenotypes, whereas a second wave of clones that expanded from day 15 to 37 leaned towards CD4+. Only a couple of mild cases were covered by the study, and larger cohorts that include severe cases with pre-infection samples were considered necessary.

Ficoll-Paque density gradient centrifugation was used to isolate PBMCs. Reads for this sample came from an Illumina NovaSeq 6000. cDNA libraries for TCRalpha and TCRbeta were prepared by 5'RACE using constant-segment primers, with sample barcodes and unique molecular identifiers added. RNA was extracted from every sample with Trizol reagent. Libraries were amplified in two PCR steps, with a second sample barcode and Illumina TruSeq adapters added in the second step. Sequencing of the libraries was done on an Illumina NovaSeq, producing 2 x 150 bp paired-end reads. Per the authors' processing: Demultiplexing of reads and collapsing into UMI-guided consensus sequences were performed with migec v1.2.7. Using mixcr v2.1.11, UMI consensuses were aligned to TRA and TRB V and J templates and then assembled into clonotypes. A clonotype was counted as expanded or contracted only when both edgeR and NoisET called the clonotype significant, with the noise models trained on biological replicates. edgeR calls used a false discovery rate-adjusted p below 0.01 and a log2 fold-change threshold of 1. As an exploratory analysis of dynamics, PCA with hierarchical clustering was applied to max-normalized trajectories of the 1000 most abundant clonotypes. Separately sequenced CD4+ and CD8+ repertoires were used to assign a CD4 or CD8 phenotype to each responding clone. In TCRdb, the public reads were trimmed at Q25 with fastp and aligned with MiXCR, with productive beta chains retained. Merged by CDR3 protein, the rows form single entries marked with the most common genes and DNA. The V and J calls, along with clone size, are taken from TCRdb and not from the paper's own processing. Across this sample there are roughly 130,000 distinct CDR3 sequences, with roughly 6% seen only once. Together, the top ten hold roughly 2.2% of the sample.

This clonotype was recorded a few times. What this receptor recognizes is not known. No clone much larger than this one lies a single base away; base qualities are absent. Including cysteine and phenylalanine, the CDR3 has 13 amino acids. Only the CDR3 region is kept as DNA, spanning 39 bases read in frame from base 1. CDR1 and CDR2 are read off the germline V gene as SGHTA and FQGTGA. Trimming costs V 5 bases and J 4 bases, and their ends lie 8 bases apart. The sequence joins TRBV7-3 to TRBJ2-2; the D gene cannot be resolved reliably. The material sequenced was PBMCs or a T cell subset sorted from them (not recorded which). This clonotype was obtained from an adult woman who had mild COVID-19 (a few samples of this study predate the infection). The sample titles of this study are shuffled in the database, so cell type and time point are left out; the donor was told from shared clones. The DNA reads TGTGCCAGCAGCACAGAAATCACCGGGGAGCTGTTTTTT. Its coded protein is CASSTEITGELFF.